The 19 T cell receptor beta chains in this list originate from one sample, sequenced in a study of beta chain features in type 1 diabetes. TCRB transcripts that were expressed got sequenced, as all of the isolated RNA had been reverse transcribed. Clones were read by immunoSEQ multiplex PCR, and TCRdb kept only the in-frame ones, dropping some. The table has under 250,000 clones, 12% to 15% seen once; the top ten hold about 0.027%. Sequencing input: naive CD4+ T cells from blood. The source of these receptors is a woman aged 40 to 49 in good health.

This chain uses TRBV7-9 with TRBJ2-2, with 7 bases that match TRBD2. This CDR3 has 18 residues. The germline V gene encodes CDR1 SEHNR and CDR2 FQNEAQ (reference sequence). After removal of 1 base from V and 0 bases from J, the junction contained 8 bases not matched to a gene. CDR3 in amino acids: CASSLGAGLISNTGELFF. The CDR3 DNA sequence: TGTGCCAGCAGCTTAGGAGCGGGGTTGATTTCGAACACCGGGGAGCTGTTTTTT.

This clone was observed a handful of times. The chain couples TRBV10-3 to TRBJ2-7; a weak D match, TRBD2 (6 bases). The CDR3 sequence is 16 residues long. Trimming removed 0 bases at V and 6 bases at J, with 18 bases between. Germline assignment: CDR1 ENHRY and CDR2 SYGVKD. CDR3 DNA: TGTGCCATCAGTGAGTCGACTGCGGGGCTCGGGGCCGAGCAGTACTTC. This gives the protein CAISESTAGLGAEQYF.

The genes are TRBV6-5 and TRBJ2-2, with no clear D. This CDR3 spans 12 amino acids. Trimming left V 6 bases short and J 4 bases short, with 6 bases between. Germline V lookup: CDR1 MNHEY, CDR2 SVGAGI. This CDR3 reads CASSPLTGELFF. Written as DNA, the CDR3 is TGTGCCAGCAGCCCACTCACCGGGGAGCTGTTTTTT.

A few counts support this clone. The gene calls are TRBV27 and TRBJ1-1; 7 nucleotides agree with TRBD1. Per germline, CDR1 MNHEY and CDR2 SMNVEV (reference sequence). The CDR3 is made up of 14 amino acids. With V trimmed by 2 bases and J by 7 bases, 7 bases remained unmatched. Here the CDR3 reads CASSLTTGRNEAFF. As DNA, the CDR3 is TGTGCCAGCAGTTTAACGACAGGGCGAAATGAAGCTTTCTTT.

The chain uses TRBV5-1 and TRBJ2-5; possible D gene TRBD2, 5 bases. The CDR3 is made up of 16 amino acids. CDR1 and CDR2 from the germline V gene are SGHRS and YFSETQ. Trimming stripped 4 bases from V and 5 bases from J, with 21 bases between. The CDR3 DNA is TGCGCCAGCAGCCCGATAGGAGCGATGGTAGCGGAGACCCAGTACTTC. Translation: CASSPIGAMVAETQYF.

The rearrangement joins TRBV13 to TRBJ1-1; 10 bases are a match to TRBD1. Losses at the gene ends were 5 bases for V and 3 bases for J; bases not matched to a gene: 30. This CDR3 spans 23 amino acids. Germline V gene lookup returns CDR1 PRHDT and CDR2 FYEKMQ (reference sequence). The CDR3: CASSDDQNKPNDRGPKVDTEAFF. CDR3 DNA sequence: TGTGCCAGCAGCGACGACCAAAATAAACCCAACGACAGGGGGCCGAAGGTGGACACTGAAGCTTTCTTT. Drawing the rest from reference TRBV13 and TRBJ1-1, the complete variable domain is AAGVIQSPRHLIKEKRETATLKCYPIPRHDTVYWYQQGPGQDPQFLISFYEKMQSDKGSIPDRFSAQQFSDYHSELNMSSLELGDSALYFCASSDDQNKPNDRGPKVDTEAFFGQGTRLTVV.

This clone was seen only a few times. The V call is TRBV5-4, the J call TRBJ1-2; D gene uncertain. The CDR3 covers 14 residues. Germline V gene sequence: CDR1 SGHNT, CDR2 YYREEE (reference sequence). The ends were cut back, 0 bases at V and 5 bases at J, with 11 bases in the middle. The CDR3 loop reads CASSLEVASYGYTF. CDR3 DNA sequence: TGTGCCAGCAGCTTGGAAGTAGCGAGTTATGGCTACACCTTC.

The chain couples TRBV7-2 to TRBJ2-7; D gene ambiguous. This CDR3 spans 15 amino acids. From germline, CDR1 is SGHTA and CDR2 FQGNSA. Trimming cost V 5 bases and J 3 bases, with 17 bases left between them. The CDR3 region has the DNA TGTGCCAGCAGCGCCTTTACTGGGCAACACTACGAGCAGTACTTC. Its protein is CASSAFTGQHYEQYF. The full variable domain, with the rest looked up from reference TRBV7-2 and TRBJ2-7, is GAGVSQSPSNKVTEKGKDVELRCDPISGHTALYWYRQSLGQGLEFLIYFQGNSAPDKSGLPSDRFSAERTGGSVSTLTIQRTQQEDSAVYLCASSAFTGQHYEQYFGPGTRLTVT.

J is TRBJ1-6 and V is TRBV4-3; a possible D gene is TRBD1 (5 bases). Trimming pared 1 base from V and 9 bases from J, leaving 19 bases between. The CDR3 has 17 amino acids. Germline CDR1 reads LGHNA; CDR2 reads YSLEER. The CDR3 here is CASSQGAQGSTASPLHF. The CDR3 coding sequence is TGCGCCAGCAGCCAAGGGGCCCAGGGCTCCACGGCTTCACCCCTCCACTTT.

This clone was recorded a few times. The chain carries TRBV7-9 and TRBJ1-5; no clear D gene. The CDR3 sequence is 15 residues long. V shed 1 base and J shed 0 bases, with 7 bases lying between them. Looked up from germline, CDR1 is SEHNR and CDR2 is FQNEAQ (reference sequence). The CDR3 DNA follows: TGTGCCAGCAGCTTAGACAACTATAGCAATCAGCCCCAGCATTTT. It encodes CASSLDNYSNQPQHF.

This clone was counted a few times. The genes are TRBV5-1 and TRBJ1-3; 7 positions agree with TRBD1. CDR3 length: 15 residues. V was clipped by 1 base and J by 4 bases; unmatched bases: 5. CDR1 is SGHRS and CDR2 is YFSETQ in the germline V gene. Here the CDR3 reads CASSLTTGMGNTIYF. The CDR3 DNA follows: TGCGCCAGCAGCTTGACGACAGGGATGGGAAACACCATATATTTT.

In this sample, this clone turned up a few times. This chain connects TRBV6-5 to TRBJ2-7, with TRBD1 matching 10 bases. This CDR3 has 15 residues. V was clipped by 7 bases and J by 0 bases; unmatched bases: 6. In germline, CDR1 is MNHEY, CDR2 SVGAGI. DNA of the CDR3: TGTGCCAGCATGGAGACAGGGGGCTACTCCTACGAGCAGTACTTC. Amino acid sequence: CASMETGGYSYEQYF.

J is TRBJ2-4 and V is TRBV2; D possibly corresponds to TRBD2 (5 bases). The germline CDR1 and CDR2 sequences are SNHLY and FYNNEI. V lost 4 bases to trimming and J lost 4 bases, with 17 bases between them. CDR3 length equals 16 residues. CDR3: CASSGVSAWTKNIQYF. For the CDR3, the DNA is TGTGCCAGCAGTGGTGTTAGTGCCTGGACTAAAAACATTCAGTACTTC.

The V call is TRBV18, the J call TRBJ2-7, with 12 bases identical to TRBD1. V gave up 6 bases and J gave up 3 bases; unmatched junction bases: 6. The CDR3 spans 15 residues. CDR1 is KGHSH and CDR2 is LQKENI in the germline V gene. The CDR3 nucleotides read TGTGCCAGCTCCGAGGGGACAGGGGGCAACTACGAGCAGTACTTC. This sequence encodes CASSEGTGGNYEQYF.

This clone was picked up a small number of times. The V and J genes are TRBV27 and TRBJ1-6; TRBD1 might be the D (5 bases). V lost 5 bases and J 14 bases, leaving 16 bases between the germline ends. This CDR3 region has 13 residues. Looked up from germline, CDR1 is MNHEY and CDR2 is SMNVEV (reference sequence). This CDR3 reads CASSQGSRGSLHF. CDR3 coding DNA: TGTGCCAGCAGTCAGGGCTCGCGGGGATCCCTCCACTTT.

This clone was counted only a few times. The chain is built from TRBV11-3 and TRBJ2-3; no clear D. Germline CDR1 and CDR2: SGHNT and YENEEA. The CDR3 covers 14 residues. V lost 1 base to trimming and J lost 0 bases, with 5 bases between them. The CDR3 here is CASSLAQSTDTQYF. The CDR3 nucleotides are TGTGCCAGCAGCTTAGCCCAGAGCACAGATACGCAGTATTTT. Filled out from reference TRBV11-3 and TRBJ2-3, the complete variable domain reads EAGVVQSPRYKIIEKKQPVAFWCNPISGHNTLYWYLQNLGQGPELLIRYENEEAVDDSQLPKDRFSAERLKGVDSTLKIQPAELGDSAVYLCASSLAQSTDTQYFGPGTRLTVL.

The chain combines TRBV9 with TRBJ2-2; D possibly corresponds to TRBD1 (6 bases). This CDR3 comprises 16 residues. Germline assignment: CDR1 SGDLS and CDR2 YYNGEE. Trimming took off 0 bases at V and 2 bases at J, with 11 bases between the two ends. CDR3 region: CASSVGGTLNTGELFF. Written as DNA, the CDR3 is TGTGCCAGCAGCGTAGGTGGGACACTTAACACCGGGGAGCTGTTTTTT.

The chain links TRBV29-1 to TRBJ2-7; weak D call: TRBD1 (6 bases). The germline V gene has CDR1 SQVTM and CDR2 ANQGSEA. The CDR3 has 12 residues. The germline V and J ends were trimmed by 6 bases and 3 bases, with 12 bases remaining between them. DNA of the CDR3: TGCAGCGTCCAGGGCAGGGGCTACGAGCAGTACTTC. Residues: CSVQGRGYEQYF.

This clone was seen a few times. The chain employs TRBV4-3 and TRBJ2-7; 9 positions match TRBD1. Looked up from germline, CDR1 is LGHNA and CDR2 is YSLEER. Trimming removed 4 bases from V and 3 bases from J; junction bases left unmatched: 16. The CDR3 totals 18 residues. The CDR3 here is CASSRSYSGQGGGYEQYF. DNA of the CDR3: TGCGCCAGCAGCCGCTCCTATTCGGGACAGGGAGGCGGCTACGAGCAGTACTTC.